Below, 22 T cell receptor beta chains from the same sample are listed, as sequenced in a study of CD4+ T cells in melanoma. Only in-frame clones appear in the TCRdb table, and some are missing; sequencing was by immunoSEQ multiplex PCR. The table has some 120,000 clones, roughly 90% seen once. Sequencing input: peripheral blood. These receptors were taken from a human donor with melanoma.

This clone occurred once. The V gene is TRBV28, the J gene TRBJ1-1, with TRBD1 identical over 7 bases. CDR1 and CDR2 from the germline V gene are MDHEN and SYDVKM. The V gene end was trimmed by 8 bases and the J gene end by 5 bases; junction bases not matched to a gene: 11. The CDR3 has 14 residues. CDR3 DNA sequence: TGTGCCAGCCTGGAGACACCCAGGGGGACTGAAGCTTTCTTT. As protein: CASLETPRGTEAFF.

The CDR3 bases are TGTGCCAGCAGCTTACCGACTAGCGGGAGGGCGTATCCCGGGGAGCTGTTTTTT. The encoded protein is CASSLPTSGRAYPGELFF. The rearrangement links TRBV7-9 to TRBJ2-2; TRBD2 matches 14 bases. Germline V gene sequence: CDR1 SEHNR, CDR2 FQNEAQ (reference sequence). The trim removed 2 bases at V and 6 bases at J, leaving 8 bases unmatched. The CDR3 covers 18 residues.

The V call is TRBV9, the J call TRBJ2-3, with a possible D match to TRBD2 (6 bases). The V gene lost 0 bases and the J gene lost 3 bases, with 11 bases spanning the gap. The CDR3 is made up of 15 amino acids. From germline, CDR1 is SGDLS and CDR2 YYNGEE. The CDR3 here is CASSVAGRETDTQYF. DNA for the CDR3: TGTGCCAGCAGCGTAGCAGGGCGGGAAACAGATACGCAGTATTTT.

The rearrangement uses TRBV21-1 and TRBJ1-5; the table's D call of TRBD1 was not tested on the DNA. TRBV21-1 is a recognized pseudogene. This CDR3 contains 16 residues. CDR3 in amino acids: CASSKTTGGRNQPQHF. In DNA, the CDR3 is TGTGCCAGCAGCAAAACTACAGGGGGCCGCAATCAGCCCCAGCATTTT.

The J gene is TRBJ2-1, the V gene TRBV29-1; TRBD1 agrees at 7 bases. Germline-derived CDR1 and CDR2 are SQVTM and ANQGSEA. V shed 6 bases and J 2 bases; nucleotides not matched to a gene: 4. The CDR3 spans 13 residues. CDR3 coding DNA: TGCAGCGTGGGGGACAGAGCCTACAATGAGCAGTTCTTC. Its protein is CSVGDRAYNEQFF.

V is TRBV19 and J is TRBJ2-1, with a weak D call TRBD1 (5 bases). The CDR3 sequence is 14 residues long. CDR1 and CDR2 from the germline V gene are LNHDA and SQIVND (reference sequence). Trimming removed 1 base at V and 4 bases at J, with 8 bases between. CDR3 amino acids: CASSIGQGYNEQFF. The CDR3 bases are TGTGCCAGTAGTATAGGTCAGGGATACAATGAGCAGTTCTTC.

The chain is built from TRBV5-1 and TRBJ1-1; D is unclear. CDR1 is SGHRS, CDR2 YFSETQ, per germline. CDR3 size: 14 residues. V lost 1 base, J lost 1 base, and 8 bases lay in between. The DNA of the CDR3 is TGCGCCAGCAGCTTGTTCACGGGGAACACTGAAGCTTTCTTT. This encodes CASSLFTGNTEAFF.

The chain couples TRBV19 to TRBJ1-1; 9 nucleotides agree with TRBD1. The germline V gene encodes CDR1 LNHDA and CDR2 SQIVND (reference sequence). Germline trimming cut 9 bases from V and 4 bases from J; bases unmatched to any gene: 6. The CDR3 has 13 amino acids. The CDR3: CASQTGGGTEAFF. CDR3 bases: TGTGCCAGCCAGACAGGGGGGGGCACTGAAGCTTTCTTT.

The chain couples TRBV7-9 to TRBJ1-3; D is unresolved. This CDR3 has 16 amino acids. Trimming left V 5 bases short and J 4 bases short, with 18 bases between. Germline loops: CDR1 SEHNR, CDR2 FQNEAQ (reference sequence). The CDR3 nucleotides read TGTGCCAGCAGCATACGTGGAGGGCAAGGAGGAAACACCATATATTTT. It codes for CASSIRGGQGGNTIYF.

This clone was seen a single time. The chain couples TRBV28 to TRBJ2-7; no definite D call. The germline V and J ends were trimmed by 6 bases and 2 bases, with 11 bases remaining between them. This CDR3 has 13 amino acids. Germline V lookup: CDR1 MDHEN, CDR2 SYDVKM. This CDR3 is CASRPGGAYEQYF. The DNA for the CDR3 is TGTGCCAGCAGGCCAGGCGGAGCCTACGAGCAGTACTTC. Full variable domain (rest looked up from reference TRBV28 and TRBJ2-7): DVKVTQSSRYLVKRTGEKVFLECVQDMDHENMFWYRQDPGLGLRLIYFSYDVKMKEKGDIPEGYSVSREKKERFSLILESASTNQTSMYLCASRPGGAYEQYFGPGTRLTVT.

The chain carries TRBV4-1 and TRBJ2-2; TRBD1 or TRBD2 may be the D gene (5 bases each). Deletions cut 0 bases from V and 6 bases from J, with 8 bases between. The CDR3 spans 14 residues. Germline V gives CDR1 MGHRA, CDR2 YSYEKL. CDR3 DNA sequence: TGCGCCAGCAGCCAAGACATGGGGGCCGGGGAGCTGTTTTTT. Translating it yields CASSQDMGAGELFF.

The chain employs TRBV18 and TRBJ2-5, with D perhaps being TRBD1 or TRBD2 (6 bases each). With 0 bases removed from V and 4 bases from J, the gap between germline ends came to 9 bases. Per germline, CDR1 KGHSH and CDR2 LQKENI. The CDR3 is 14 amino acids. CDR3 residues: CASSPPGGAETQYF. CDR3 DNA: TGTGCCAGCTCACCACCGGGGGGCGCAGAGACCCAGTACTTC.

The chain uses TRBV28 and TRBJ1-2; tentatively, D is TRBD1 (5 bases). With 6 bases removed from V and 4 bases from J, the gap between germline ends came to 15 bases. Germline assignment: CDR1 MDHEN and CDR2 SYDVKM. The CDR3 spans 14 residues. The CDR3 region is CASSYPREPYGYTF. The CDR3 region has the DNA TGTGCCAGCAGCTACCCCAGGGAACCCTATGGCTACACCTTC.

This rearrangement joins TRBV13 to TRBJ1-1; tentative D call: TRBD1 (6 bases). The CDR3 is 17 residues long. Germline lookup yields CDR1 PRHDT and CDR2 FYEKMQ (reference sequence). Trimming cost V 0 bases and J 0 bases, with 14 bases left between them. CDR3 protein: CASSLGGWGAMNTEAFF. DNA for the CDR3: TGTGCCAGCAGCTTAGGCGGGTGGGGGGCGATGAACACTGAAGCTTTCTTT.

This clone was seen a few times. J is TRBJ1-5 and V is TRBV10-3, with D unclear. The CDR3 totals 12 residues. The V end was cut by 4 bases, the J end by 0 bases, with 1 base between. Germline values: CDR1 ENHRY, CDR2 SYGVKD. CDR3 region: CAISGSNQPQHF. The CDR3 nucleotides are TGTGCCATCAGTGGTAGCAATCAGCCCCAGCATTTT.

The gene calls are TRBV2 and TRBJ2-2; 7 bases agree with TRBD1. The junction had 9 bases not matched to a gene; V was cut back by 6 bases and J by 5 bases. The CDR3 runs 15 residues. The germline V gene has CDR1 SNHLY and CDR2 FYNNEI. For the CDR3, the DNA is TGTGCCAGCAGGACAAGACAGGGTTGGACCGGGGAGCTGTTTTTT. Translation: CASRTRQGWTGELFF.

Points on this clone: A junction end diverges from the germline sequence, so it may reflect a read error. The CDR3 nucleotides read TGTGCCATCAGTGAAAGGACTAGCGGGGGGTCTTACGGGCAGTACTTC. It encodes CAISERTSGGSYGQYF. V gene TRBV10-3 combines with J gene TRBJ2-7; 14 positions agree with TRBD2. Germline V gene lookup returns CDR1 ENHRY and CDR2 SYGVKD. The CDR3 contains 16 residues.

This chain links TRBV18 with TRBJ2-5, with TRBD1 as a possible D gene (6 bases). V was cut by 4 bases and J by 2 bases, with 11 bases left in between. Germline CDR1 is KGHSH and CDR2 is LQKENI. CDR3 size: 14 residues. Here the CDR3 DNA reads TGTGCCAGCTCACGTGACAGGTTACAAGAGACCCAGTACTTC. Amino acid sequence: CASSRDRLQETQYF.

J is TRBJ2-2 and V is TRBV7-2, with 11 bases that match TRBD2. CDR3 size: 15 residues. V trimming: 5 bases; J trimming: 7 bases; junction bases outside the gene matches: 6. From germline, CDR1 is SGHTA and CDR2 FQGNSA. CDR3 nucleotide sequence: TGTGCCAGCAGCCGATCGGGACTAGCGGACGGGGAGCTGTTTTTT. This codes for CASSRSGLADGELFF.

The genes are TRBV28 and TRBJ1-5; TRBD1 might be the D (6 bases). Per the germline V gene, CDR1 is MDHEN and CDR2 is SYDVKM. V was shortened by 5 bases and J by 7 bases, with 18 bases between the two germline ends. The CDR3 is made up of 15 amino acids. The CDR3 reads CASSLGGQAWQPQHF. The CDR3 DNA is TGTGCCAGCAGTCTAGGGGGGCAAGCCTGGCAGCCCCAGCATTTT.

This rearrangement joins TRBV6-6 to TRBJ2-7; possible D gene TRBD1, 5 bases. The ends were cut back, 2 bases at V and 2 bases at J, with 7 bases in the middle. The CDR3 is 13 residues long. Germline lookup yields CDR1 MNHNY and CDR2 SVGAGI (reference sequence). In DNA form, the CDR3 reads TGTGCCAGCAGTTACGACAGAGCCTACGAGCAGTACTTC. Its translation is CASSYDRAYEQYF.

The chain links TRBV19 to TRBJ2-1; the match to TRBD2 covers 9 bases. This CDR3 spans 16 amino acids. V shed 3 bases and J 4 bases; nucleotides not matched to a gene: 7. CDR1 and CDR2 from the germline V gene are LNHDA and SQIVND (reference sequence). Written as DNA, the CDR3 is TGTGCCAGTAGTATGATGGGCGGGAGGGTGTACAATGAGCAGTTCTTC. Protein: CASSMMGGRVYNEQFF.